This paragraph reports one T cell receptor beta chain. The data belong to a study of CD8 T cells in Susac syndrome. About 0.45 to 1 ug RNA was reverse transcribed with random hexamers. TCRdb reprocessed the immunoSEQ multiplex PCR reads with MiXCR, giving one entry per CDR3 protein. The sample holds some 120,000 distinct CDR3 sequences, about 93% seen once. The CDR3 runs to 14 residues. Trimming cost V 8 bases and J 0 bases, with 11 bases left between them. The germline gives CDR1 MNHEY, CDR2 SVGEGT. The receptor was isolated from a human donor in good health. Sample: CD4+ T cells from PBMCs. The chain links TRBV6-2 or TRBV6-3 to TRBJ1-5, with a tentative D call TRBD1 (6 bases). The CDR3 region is CASHRVDSNQPQHF. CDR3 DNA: TGTGCCAGCCACAGGGTGGATAGCAATCAGCCCCAGCATTTT.